The 21 T cell receptor beta chains below were found in one sample sequenced in a study of early T cells in non-severe SARS-CoV-2 infection. TCRdb reprocessed the 5' RACE reads via MiXCR and lists one record per CDR3 protein. This table has around 60,000 distinct CDR3 sequences, around 12% appearing once. Sample: whole blood. The receptors stem from an adult who was a healthcare worker with PCR-confirmed SARS-CoV-2 infection or an uninfected control (not recorded which).

This clonotype came up a few times. The genes are TRBV27 and TRBJ2-5; 7 bases line up with TRBD1. In germline, CDR1 is MNHEY, CDR2 SMNVEV (reference sequence). The CDR3 has 13 residues. The junction had 3 bases not matched to a gene; V was cut back by 5 bases and J by 3 bases. CDR3 nucleotides: TGTGCCAGCAGTCGACAGGGCAAAGAGACCCAGTACTTC. It yields the protein CASSRQGKETQYF.

This clonotype showed up many times. V and J are TRBV4-3 and TRBJ1-6, with D maybe TRBD1 (6 bases). Germline CDR1 and CDR2: LGHNA and YSLEER. Trimming took off 3 bases at V and 7 bases at J, with 19 bases between the two ends. The CDR3 covers 17 residues. Here the CDR3 DNA reads TGCGCCAGCAGCCAGACTCGGCTTGGGGGCCAAAATTCACCCCTCCACTTT. It translates to CASSQTRLGGQNSPLHF.

In this sample, this clonotype turned up many times. J is TRBJ1-2 and V is TRBV2; a weak D match, TRBD1 (6 bases). V was pared by 6 bases and J by 5 bases, with 28 bases between. In germline, CDR1 is SNHLY, CDR2 FYNNEI. CDR3 length: 18 amino acids. DNA of the CDR3: TGTGCCAGCAGGGGATTTCAGCGTGAAAGGGGGAAAGATTATGGCTACACCTTC. Residues: CASRGFQRERGKDYGYTF.

The genes are TRBV5-4 and TRBJ2-7, with TRBD1 identical over 7 bases. The length of the CDR3 is 12 residues. The V gene's germline CDR1 is SGHNT and CDR2 YYREEE (reference sequence). The V and J ends lost 5 bases and 7 bases, in that order; junction bases with no gene match: 6. CDR3 amino acids: CASSEGAREQYF. The CDR3 bases are TGTGCCAGCAGTGAGGGGGCCCGGGAGCAGTACTTC.

J is TRBJ1-2 and V is TRBV11-2, with a weak D call TRBD1 (5 bases). The CDR3 runs 15 residues. Germline V gives CDR1 SGHAT, CDR2 FQNNGV. V lost 5 bases, J lost 3 bases, and 16 bases lay in between. The DNA of the CDR3 is TGTGCCAGCAGCCCCAGCCGGGGCGCTTACTATGGCTACACCTTC. Translation gives CASSPSRGAYYGYTF.

The chain couples TRBV7-2 to TRBJ2-1; D unresolved. The CDR3 is made up of 18 amino acids. V shed 1 base and J shed 7 bases, with 23 bases lying between them. The germline V gene encodes CDR1 SGHTA and CDR2 FQGNSA. The CDR3 DNA follows: TGTGCCAGCAGCTTAGGGAAGGGTCGGCAGATTGGCGGTAATGAGCAGTTCTTC. Residues: CASSLGKGRQIGGNEQFF.

There are many counts of this clonotype. The chain employs TRBV5-4 and TRBJ2-5, with 9 bases fitting TRBD2. This CDR3 is built from 18 residues. J gave up 5 bases and V 0 bases, and 14 bases lay outside the gene matches. Per germline, CDR1 SGHNT and CDR2 YYREEE (reference sequence). The CDR3 nucleotides read TGTGCCAGCAGCTTGGATGGTTGGTCGCGGGGGGGCCAGGAGACCCAGTACTTC. This codes for CASSLDGWSRGGQETQYF.

This clonotype was seen at least ten times. This chain links TRBV11-2 with TRBJ2-1, with D hard to call. The CDR3 spans 16 residues. CDR1 is SGHAT and CDR2 is FQNNGV in the germline V gene. V was pared by 3 bases and J by 0 bases, with 12 bases between. The CDR3 nucleotides read TGTGCCAGCAGCTTTCAGAGGACGACCTCCTACAATGAGCAGTTCTTC. It is translated as CASSFQRTTSYNEQFF.

The CDR3 DNA reads TGTGCCAGCAGGAGCGGGCCATACGAGCAGTACTTC. Translating it yields CASRSGPYEQYF. This chain links TRBV25-1 with TRBJ2-7, with a tentative D call TRBD2 (6 bases). The CDR3 is made up of 12 amino acids. From germline, CDR1 is MGHDK and CDR2 SYGVNS. V was clipped by 6 bases and J by 4 bases, with 10 bases between them.

The CDR3 sequence: CASSRDRDGEQFF. For the CDR3, the DNA is TGTGCCAGCAGCCGGGACAGGGATGGTGAGCAGTTCTTC. This chain links TRBV5-4 with TRBJ2-1, with TRBD1 identical over 9 bases. The CDR3 has 13 residues. Germline assignment: CDR1 SGHNT and CDR2 YYREEE (reference sequence). J was trimmed by 9 bases and V by 4 bases; bases with no gene match: 5. Full variable domain (rest looked up from reference TRBV5-4 and TRBJ2-1): ETGVTQSPTHLIKTRGQQVTLRCSSQSGHNTVSWYQQALGQGPQFIFQYYREEENGRGNFPPRFSGLQFPNYSSELNVNALELDDSALYLCASSRDRDGEQFFGPGTRLTVL.

This clonotype was observed at least ten times. The rearrangement links TRBV20-1 to TRBJ1-6; D uncertain. This CDR3 is built from 14 residues. Trimming took off 3 bases at V and 0 bases at J, with 6 bases between the two ends. Germline V lookup: CDR1 DFQATT, CDR2 SNEGSKA (reference sequence). The CDR3 sequence is CSARQASYNSPLHF. The CDR3 DNA sequence: TGCAGTGCTAGGCAGGCCTCCTATAATTCACCCCTCCACTTT.

This chain links TRBV29-1 with TRBJ1-5, with 10 bases that match TRBD1. V shed 4 bases and J 6 bases; nucleotides not matched to a gene: 6. The CDR3 sequence is 14 residues long. Germline CDR1 reads SQVTM; CDR2 reads ANQGSEA. This CDR3 reads CSVGETGGGQPQHF. Here the CDR3 DNA reads TGCAGCGTTGGAGAGACAGGGGGCGGTCAGCCCCAGCATTTT.

The chain carries TRBV10-3 and TRBJ2-7; weak D call: TRBD2 (5 bases). V was trimmed by 2 bases and J by 12 bases, leaving 11 bases between them. This CDR3 is 11 amino acids long. Per germline, CDR1 ENHRY and CDR2 SYGVKD. The CDR3 region is CAISETSGAYF. In nucleotides, the CDR3 is TGTGCCATCAGTGAGACAAGCGGCGCGTACTTC.

In its sample, this clonotype was seen many times. The chain uses TRBV20-1 and TRBJ2-6, with a tentative D call TRBD2 (5 bases). Germline CDR1 is DFQATT and CDR2 is SNEGSKA (reference sequence). The CDR3 length is 12 residues. With 6 bases removed from V and 2 bases from J, the gap between germline ends came to 5 bases. The CDR3 reads CSAEAGANVLTF. The CDR3 region has the DNA TGCAGTGCGGAGGCTGGGGCCAACGTCCTGACTTTC.

This clonotype has a count of ten or more. The genes are TRBV28 and TRBJ2-7; no firm D call. The ends were cut back, 3 bases at V and 4 bases at J, with 7 bases in the middle. Germline lookup yields CDR1 MDHEN and CDR2 SYDVKM. The CDR3 is made up of 12 amino acids. CDR3 bases: TGTGCCAGCAGTTTGAACCTTTACGAGCAGTACTTC. Protein product: CASSLNLYEQYF.

This clonotype was counted between two and nine times. V and J are TRBV29-1 and TRBJ1-1; 7 bases are shared with TRBD1. Germline loops: CDR1 SQVTM, CDR2 ANQGSEA. J lost 3 bases, V lost 7 bases, and 14 bases had no gene match. This CDR3 is 15 amino acids long. The CDR3 spells CSGFKRGQRDTEAFF. The CDR3 nucleotides read TGCAGCGGATTTAAAAGGGGACAGAGGGACACTGAAGCTTTCTTT.

This clonotype was seen only a few times. V usage is TRBV20-1 and J usage is TRBJ2-3; 8 bases are a match to TRBD2. V lost 1 base and J lost 1; bases outside the gene matches: 4. The CDR3 has 15 amino acids. From germline, CDR1 is DFQATT and CDR2 SNEGSKA (reference sequence). DNA of the CDR3: TGCAGTGCTAGAGCGGGAGGGGCGGGCACAGATACGCAGTATTTT. It translates to CSARAGGAGTDTQYF.

This clonotype was detected only a few times. V gene TRBV29-1 combines with J gene TRBJ1-5, with 9 nucleotides matching TRBD1. The CDR3 consists of 14 residues. V lost 4 bases, J lost 4 bases, and 5 bases stayed unmatched. Germline assignment: CDR1 SQVTM and CDR2 ANQGSEA. DNA of the CDR3: TGCAGCGTTGTAGATGGGACAGGGAATCAGCCCCAGCATTTT. It specifies CSVVDGTGNQPQHF.

This clonotype showed up many times. This chain links TRBV18 with TRBJ2-7; perhaps TRBD1 as D (5 bases). Trimming took 0 bases from V and 4 from J, leaving 13 bases between them. The CDR3 is made up of 15 amino acids. CDR1 and CDR2 (germline): KGHSH, LQKENI. The CDR3 region has the DNA TGTGCCAGCTCACCACCGGCGACAGTCCCTTACGAGCAGTACTTC. As protein: CASSPPATVPYEQYF.

This clonotype has only a few counts. V is TRBV20-1 and J is TRBJ2-7, with unresolved D. This CDR3 is 13 amino acids long. Trimming shortened V by 0 bases and J by 2 bases, and 8 bases separated the two germline ends. Germline CDR1 is DFQATT and CDR2 is SNEGSKA (reference sequence). CDR3 sequence (DNA): TGCAGTGCTAGAGACGCGTGGGCCTACGAGCAGTACTTC. The encoded protein is CSARDAWAYEQYF.

This clonotype showed up many times. The rearrangement joins TRBV6-1 to TRBJ2-7; 7 bases are shared with TRBD1. The ends lost 6 bases at V and 6 bases at J; junction bases unmatched: 8. The germline gives CDR1 MNHNS, CDR2 SASEGT. The CDR3 has 13 amino acids. CDR3 sequence: CASSISGQFEQYF. CDR3 nucleotides: TGTGCCAGCAGCATCTCGGGACAGTTCGAGCAGTACTTC.